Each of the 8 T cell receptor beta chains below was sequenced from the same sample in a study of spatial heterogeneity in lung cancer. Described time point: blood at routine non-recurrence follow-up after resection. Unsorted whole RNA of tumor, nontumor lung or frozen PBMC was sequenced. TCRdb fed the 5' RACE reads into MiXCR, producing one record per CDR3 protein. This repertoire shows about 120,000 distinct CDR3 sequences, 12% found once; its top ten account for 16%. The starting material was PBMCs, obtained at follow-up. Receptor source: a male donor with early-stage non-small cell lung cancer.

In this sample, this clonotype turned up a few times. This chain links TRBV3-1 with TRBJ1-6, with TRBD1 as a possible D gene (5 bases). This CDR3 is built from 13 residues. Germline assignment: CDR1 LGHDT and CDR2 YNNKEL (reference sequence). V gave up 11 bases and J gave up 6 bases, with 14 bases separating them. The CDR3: CASGHGGNSPLHF. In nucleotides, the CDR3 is TGTGCCTCCGGACACGGAGGTAATTCACCCCTCCACTTT.

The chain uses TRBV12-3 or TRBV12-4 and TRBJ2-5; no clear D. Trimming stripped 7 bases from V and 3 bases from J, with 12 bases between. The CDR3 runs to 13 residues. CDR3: CASTISTEETQYF. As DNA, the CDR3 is TGTGCCAGCACTATTAGCACAGAAGAGACCCAGTACTTC.

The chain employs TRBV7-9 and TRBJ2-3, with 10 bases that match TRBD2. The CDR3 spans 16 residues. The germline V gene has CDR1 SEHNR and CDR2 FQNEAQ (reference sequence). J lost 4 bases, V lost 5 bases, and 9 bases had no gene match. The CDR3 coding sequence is TGTGCCAGCAGCATCAAGCGGGGGGGCCTTCCAGATACGCAGTATTTT. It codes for CASSIKRGGLPDTQYF.

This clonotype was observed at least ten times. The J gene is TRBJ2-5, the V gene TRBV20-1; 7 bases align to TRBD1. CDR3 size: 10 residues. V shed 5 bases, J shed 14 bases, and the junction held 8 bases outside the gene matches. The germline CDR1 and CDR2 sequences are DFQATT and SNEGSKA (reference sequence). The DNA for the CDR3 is TGCAGTGCTTCTGGAGGACAGGATTACTTC. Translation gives CSASGGQDYF.

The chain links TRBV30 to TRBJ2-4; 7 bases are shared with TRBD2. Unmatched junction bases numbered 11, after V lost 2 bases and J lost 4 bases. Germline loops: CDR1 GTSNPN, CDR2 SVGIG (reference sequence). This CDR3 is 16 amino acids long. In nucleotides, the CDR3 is TGTGCCTGGAGTTTGCCGGGACTAAAGGGGAAAAACATTCAGTACTTC. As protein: CAWSLPGLKGKNIQYF.

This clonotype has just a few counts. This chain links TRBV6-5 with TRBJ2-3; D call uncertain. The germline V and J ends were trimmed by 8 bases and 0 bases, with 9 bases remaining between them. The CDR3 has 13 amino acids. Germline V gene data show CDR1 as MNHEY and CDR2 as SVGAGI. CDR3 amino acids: CASAAHSTDTQYF. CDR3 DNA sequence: TGTGCCAGCGCGGCCCATAGCACAGATACGCAGTATTTT.

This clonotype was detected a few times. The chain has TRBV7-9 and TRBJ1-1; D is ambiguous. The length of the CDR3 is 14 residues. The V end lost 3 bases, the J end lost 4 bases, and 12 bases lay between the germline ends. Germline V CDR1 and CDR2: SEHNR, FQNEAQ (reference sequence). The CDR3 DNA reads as TGTGCCAGCAGCTTCAGGAATCCAGCCACTGAAGCTTTCTTT. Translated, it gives CASSFRNPATEAFF.

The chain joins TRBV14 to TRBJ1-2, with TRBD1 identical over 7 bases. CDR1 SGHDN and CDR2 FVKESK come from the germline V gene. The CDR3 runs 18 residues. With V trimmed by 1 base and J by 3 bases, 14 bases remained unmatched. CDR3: CASSQVRRGLRVDYGYTF. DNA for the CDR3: TGTGCCAGCAGCCAAGTAAGAAGGGGGCTTCGAGTTGACTATGGCTACACCTTC.